These T cell receptor beta chains were read from a single sample in a study of T-cell memory formation after mild COVID-19. TCRdb reprocessed the 5' RACE reads via MiXCR and lists one record per CDR3 protein. The table includes 100,000 to 140,000 distinct CDR3 sequences, 13% to 15% detected once. The sample taken for sequencing was PBMCs or a T cell subset sorted from them (not recorded which). Receptors were obtained from a man younger than 35 who had mild COVID-19 (a few samples of this study predate the infection). Cell type and time point are not known. Both conserved end residues are part of each CDR3. The D gene is left open where the match is weak. Clone sizes are given selectively: once, few, many, or a class where the clone is expanded.

v_call	d_call	j_call	clone_size	cdr3_aa	cdr3_nt
TRBV6-5	-	TRBJ2-2	few	CAGSQGVNTGELFF	TGTGCCGGCTCGCAGGGAGTGAACACCGGGGAGCTGTTTTTT
TRBV7-6	-	TRBJ2-7	-	CASSLGLRGSYEQYF	TGTGCCAGCAGCTTAGGATTGAGGGGATCCTACGAGCAGTACTTC
TRBV10-3	-	TRBJ2-1	few	CAISESNNEQFF	TGTGCCATCAGTGAGTCAAACAATGAGCAGTTCTTC
TRBV6-5	TRBD2	TRBJ2-1	-	CASCRGGIYNEQFF	TGTGCCAGCTGCCGGGGGGGAATCTACAATGAGCAGTTCTTC
TRBV7-6	TRBD2	TRBJ2-3	few	CASSRSGGHTDTQYF	TGTGCCAGCAGCAGGAGCGGGGGCCACACAGATACGCAGTATTTT
TRBV4-2	-	TRBJ2-5	few	CASSQGPQETQYF	TGTGCCAGCAGCCAAGGGCCTCAAGAGACCCAGTACTTC
TRBV5-5	TRBD2	TRBJ2-5	-	CASSLGTSGVPTQETQYF	TGTGCCAGCAGCTTGGGGACTAGCGGGGTCCCAACCCAGGAGACCCAGTACTTC
TRBV7-8	TRBD1	TRBJ2-7	-	CASSHSQGDEQYF	TGTGCCAGCAGCCATTCACAGGGGGACGAGCAGTACTTC
TRBV20-1	TRBD2	TRBJ2-1	-	CSADSGSSYNEQFF	TGCAGTGCGGACAGCGGGAGTTCCTACAATGAGCAGTTCTTC
TRBV4-3	TRBD1	TRBJ1-1	once	CASSQVEKGAYGEAFF	TGCGCCAGCAGCCAAGTCGAGAAGGGGGCCTATGGTGAAGCTTTCTTT
TRBV9	TRBD2	TRBJ2-1	few	CASSASGGLGNEQFF	TGTGCCAGCAGTGCTAGCGGGGGCCTGGGCAATGAGCAGTTCTTC
TRBV7-9	-	TRBJ2-1	-	CASSRDGGGNEQFF	TGTGCCAGCAGCCGGGACGGGGGAGGCAATGAGCAGTTCTTC
TRBV6-5	-	TRBJ2-2	few	CASSFQGMSGELFF	TGTGCCAGCAGTTTTCAGGGGATGAGTGGGGAGCTGTTTTTT
TRBV6-5	-	TRBJ1-1	few	CASGIQGGNTEAFF	TGTGCCAGCGGCATACAGGGTGGGAACACTGAAGCTTTCTTT
TRBV5-4	-	TRBJ1-1	-	CASSPGHSNTEAFF	TGTGCCAGCAGCCCCGGACACTCCAACACTGAAGCTTTCTTT
TRBV5-4	-	TRBJ2-1	-	CASSFGGSDNEQFF	TGTGCCAGCAGCTTTGGGGGGTCTGACAATGAGCAGTTCTTC
TRBV6-5	-	TRBJ1-5	-	CASTPSGGSNQPQHF	TGTGCCAGCACCCCATCCGGGGGGAGCAATCAGCCCCAGCATTTT